There are many counts of the clone carrying this TCR beta chain. The CDR3 loop spans 12 amino acids. V lost 1 base and J lost 7, with 5 bases in between. This record comes from a study of T cells in Graves' hyperthyroidism and ophthalmopathy. TCR beta CDR3 sequences were amplified from RNA transcripts. TCR CDR3 regions were first amplified by RT-PCR with HTBI primers. TCRdb re-analysed the multiplex PCR reads in MiXCR, keeping a single row per CDR3 protein. There are 400,000 to 550,000 distinct CDR3 sequences in the sample; around a quarter occur only once, and approximately 10% lies in the top ten. This chain uses TRBV12-3 or TRBV12-4 with TRBJ1-5; possible D gene TRBD1, 5 bases. Sequencing was carried out using blood. The receptor was isolated from a woman younger than 45 with Graves' ophthalmopathy. The CDR3 coding sequence is TGTGCCAGCAGTTTAGAGGGGCAGCCCCAGCATTTT. Translated, it gives CASSLEGQPQHF.